These 20 T cell receptor beta chains share one sample of origin, sequenced in a study of regulatory T cells in long-lasting Graves disease. iRepertoire HTBI primers and Arm-PCR of CDR3 regions built TCR beta libraries. From the multiplex PCR reads, TCRdb called clonotypes with MiXCR, one entry per CDR3 protein. Among some 500,000 distinct CDR3 sequences listed, about 15% were seen once. Time point described: newly diagnosed GD, antithyroid drugs for less than 3 months. PBMC RNA was the source of the TCR library. These same records also appear under a second study, on T cells in Graves' hyperthyroidism and ophthalmopathy.

The material was peripheral blood mononuclear cells (PBMCs), obtained at new diagnosis, from a patient treated with antithyroid drugs. Receptors were obtained from a woman aged 35-65 years with Graves disease.

This clonotype came up many times. The J gene is TRBJ2-7, the V gene TRBV20-1; no definite D call. Germline V gene data show CDR1 as DFQATT and CDR2 as SNEGSKA (reference sequence). V gave up 5 bases and J gave up 9 bases, with 17 bases separating them. The CDR3 contains 12 residues. The CDR3 here is CSALAAERPQYF. In DNA, the CDR3 is TGCAGTGCTTTAGCCGCGGAAAGGCCGCAGTACTTC.

Remarks on this clonotype: It is likely a read error, because the conserved phenylalanine at the end of the CDR3 is missing. CDR3 sequence reads: CASSKTGATEAFL. CDR3 DNA sequence: TGTGCCAGTAGTAAGACGGGGGCCACTGAAGCTTTCCTT. The chain couples TRBV19 to TRBJ1-1; D is possibly TRBD1 (6 bases). V lost 4 bases, J lost 4 bases, and 10 bases lay in between. Germline lookup yields CDR1 LNHDA and CDR2 SQIVND (reference sequence). There are 13 residues in the CDR3.

This clonotype was observed a handful of times. The V and J genes are TRBV6-1 and TRBJ1-6, with D perhaps matching TRBD1 (5 bases). Germline lookup yields CDR1 MNHNS and CDR2 SASEGT. Trimming took off 7 bases at V and 7 bases at J, with 14 bases between the two ends. This CDR3 has 14 amino acids. The CDR3 reads CASKGQVFNSPLHF. The CDR3 DNA follows: TGTGCCAGCAAGGGGCAGGTTTTCAATTCACCCCTCCACTTT.

This clonotype occurred many times. The junction departs from germline at one end; a sequencing error may be responsible. The V call is TRBV2, the J call TRBJ2-7, with D uncertain. Germline V CDR1 and CDR2: SNHLY, FYNNEI. The CDR3 contains 12 residues. In DNA form, the CDR3 reads TGTGCCAGCGGTGAGCTTTCCTACGAGCAGTACTTC. Translating gives CASGELSYEQYF.

The sample holds a few counts of this clonotype. The chain is built from TRBV29-1 and TRBJ1-2; no clear D gene. Trimming pared 1 base from V and 3 bases from J, leaving 6 bases between. The CDR3 contains 12 residues. CDR1 SQVTM and CDR2 ANQGSEA come from the germline V gene. The CDR3 DNA sequence: TGCAGCGTTGAAGCCAGAGACTATGGCTACACCTTC. This sequence encodes CSVEARDYGYTF.

This clonotype was seen many times. The gene calls are TRBV5-6 and TRBJ1-2; D call uncertain. The germline gives CDR1 SGHDT, CDR2 YYEEEE. The CDR3 is 17 residues long. Trimming shortened V by 0 bases and J by 0 bases, and 15 bases separated the two germline ends. The CDR3 here is CASSLAAAWEANYGYTF. Here the CDR3 DNA reads TGTGCCAGCAGCTTGGCCGCGGCATGGGAAGCTAACTATGGCTACACCTTC.

This clonotype has only a few counts. V gene TRBV11-2 combines with J gene TRBJ2-7; D ambiguous. The ends were cut back, 1 base at V and 4 bases at J, with 11 bases in the middle. The CDR3 has 14 residues. Germline assignment: CDR1 SGHAT and CDR2 FQNNGV. The CDR3 nucleotides read TGTGCCAGCAGCTTAGGGATAATCGGGTACGAGCAGTACTTC. This gives the protein CASSLGIIGYEQYF.

This clonotype was counted many times. The chain has TRBV2 and TRBJ2-2; TRBD1 matches at 7 bases. V lost 2 bases, J lost 3 bases, and 6 bases stayed unmatched. The germline V gene encodes CDR1 SNHLY and CDR2 FYNNEI. CDR3 length equals 16 residues. CDR3 region: CASSEQQGPYTGELFF. The CDR3 DNA reads TGTGCCAGCAGTGAACAACAGGGGCCCTACACCGGGGAGCTGTTTTTT.

This clonotype was detected a few times. V gene TRBV7-9 combines with J gene TRBJ2-7; 8 nucleotides agree with TRBD2. The ends lost 5 bases at V and 5 bases at J; junction bases unmatched: 8. CDR1 and CDR2 from the germline V gene are SEHNR and FQNEAQ (reference sequence). CDR3 size: 14 residues. Here the CDR3 reads CASSPRGGGNEQYF. CDR3 bases: TGTGCCAGCAGCCCCCGGGGGGGGGGGAACGAGCAGTACTTC.

With regard to this clonotype: At one boundary the junction diverges from the germline segment, which might be a read error. The chain links TRBV14 to TRBJ2-5, with a tentative D call TRBD2 (6 bases). The germline gives CDR1 SGHDN, CDR2 FVKESK. The CDR3 consists of 17 residues. The CDR3 sequence: CASSQGTRDSSQETQYF. CDR3 DNA: TGCGCCAGCAGCCAAGGGACCCGGGACTCTAGCCAAGAGACCCAGTACTTC.

This clonotype was picked up many times. The V call is TRBV12-3 or TRBV12-4, the J call TRBJ2-1, with D possibly TRBD1 on 5 matching bases. The CDR3 runs to 12 residues. Between the trimmed V and J ends, which lost 4 bases and 8 bases, there was a span of 9 bases. The CDR3 region has the DNA TGTGCCAGCAGTTATCAGGGCTATGAGCAGTTCTTC. Amino acids: CASSYQGYEQFF.

The V gene is TRBV2, the J gene TRBJ2-1; 7 positions agree with TRBD2. Per the germline V gene, CDR1 is SNHLY and CDR2 is FYNNEI. The CDR3 runs 16 residues. Trimming at V came to 1 base and at J to 7 bases, leaving 10 bases not matched to a gene. The CDR3 loop reads CASSEEWRTRGNEQFF. CDR3 nucleotides: TGTGCCAGCAGTGAAGAGTGGAGGACTAGAGGAAATGAGCAGTTCTTC.

This clonotype was picked up many times. The chain couples TRBV7-3 to TRBJ1-2; D may be TRBD1 (5 bases). Per germline, CDR1 SGHTA and CDR2 FQGTGA. With 11 bases removed from V and 0 bases from J, the gap between germline ends came to 13 bases. This CDR3 spans 13 amino acids. The CDR3 sequence: CARGGVSNYGYTF. DNA of the CDR3: TGTGCCCGCGGGGGGGTCTCTAACTATGGCTACACCTTC.

This chain connects TRBV6-1 to TRBJ2-2, with 9 bases that match TRBD2. The CDR3 sequence is 16 residues long. J gave up 1 base and V 1 base, and 1 base lay outside the gene matches. Germline CDR1 is MNHNS and CDR2 is SASEGT. The CDR3 region is CASSEGLAENTGELFF. CDR3 bases: TGTGCCAGCAGTGAAGGACTAGCGGAGAACACCGGGGAGCTGTTTTTT.

This clonotype was observed many times. The rearrangement joins TRBV7-8 to TRBJ2-7; the match to TRBD2 covers 7 bases. V dropped 4 bases and J dropped 4; count of bases not matched to a gene: 4. The CDR3 is 13 amino acids. Germline V lookup: CDR1 SGHVS, CDR2 FQNEAQ. The CDR3 coding sequence is TGTGCCAGCAGCTACGGGGGGACGTACGAGCAGTACTTC. Residues: CASSYGGTYEQYF.

Ten or more counts support this clonotype. The rearrangement uses TRBV3-1 and TRBJ1-2, with D perhaps matching TRBD1 (5 bases). The germline CDR1 and CDR2 sequences are LGHDT and YNNKEL (reference sequence). The V end lost 5 bases, the J end lost 3 bases, and 13 bases lay between the germline ends. The CDR3 contains 14 residues. CDR3 residues: CASSAGRQHYGYTF. As DNA, the CDR3 is TGTGCCAGCAGCGCCGGGAGACAGCACTATGGCTACACCTTC.

The V gene is TRBV19, the J gene TRBJ1-6; D gene unclear. This CDR3 contains 15 residues. The V gene lost 2 bases and the J gene lost 14 bases, with 19 bases spanning the gap. Per the germline V gene, CDR1 is LNHDA and CDR2 is SQIVND (reference sequence). CDR3 protein: CASSILDATLSTLHF. The CDR3 nucleotides are TGTGCCAGTAGTATATTGGACGCTACTCTCTCCACCCTCCACTTT.

This clonotype was found many times. The chain couples TRBV29-1 to TRBJ2-1; 8 bases fit TRBD2. Germline CDR1 and CDR2: SQVTM and ANQGSEA. The length of the CDR3 is 14 residues. With 1 base clipped from V and 6 bases from J, the junction kept 5 bases outside the gene matches. CDR3 sequence reads: CSVEAGGPGNEQFF. The CDR3 DNA sequence: TGCAGCGTTGAAGCGGGGGGGCCTGGCAATGAGCAGTTCTTC.

This clonotype turned up a few times. This rearrangement joins TRBV12-3 or TRBV12-4 to TRBJ2-2; D gene unclear. With 3 bases removed from V and 5 bases from J, the gap between germline ends came to 13 bases. CDR3 length equals 15 residues. CDR3 coding DNA: TGTGCCAGCAGTTTTTTCGGAAGGGTTACCGGGGAGCTGTTTTTT. Translation: CASSFFGRVTGELFF.

There are many counts of this clonotype. The V call is TRBV2, the J call TRBJ2-1; D is perhaps TRBD2 (6 bases). The CDR3 has 18 residues. The germline CDR1 and CDR2 sequences are SNHLY and FYNNEI. Trimming shortened V by 6 bases and J by 5 bases, and 26 bases separated the two germline ends. For the CDR3, the DNA is TGTGCCAGCAGGAGTTTGGCTAGCGTTGGGACGGGGAACAATGAGCAGTTCTTC. Translation: CASRSLASVGTGNNEQFF. Full variable domain (rest looked up from reference TRBV2 and TRBJ2-1): EPEVTQTPSHQVTQMGQEVILRCVPISNHLYFYWYRQILGQKVEFLVSFYNNEISEKSEIFDDQFSVERPDGSNFTLKIRSTKLEDSAMYFCASRSLASVGTGNNEQFFGPGTRLTVL.